This paragraph reports one T cell receptor beta chain. The data were obtained in a study of cytomegalovirus exposure and HLA in healthy donors. The CDR3 totals 16 residues. V lost 5 bases and J lost 6, with 21 bases in between. From germline, CDR1 is SGHRS and CDR2 YFSETQ. This PCR relied on a set of 60 Vbeta primers and 13 Jbeta primers. Method: immunoSEQ multiplex PCR; TCRdb's copy keeps in-frame clones and lacks some. The repertoire consists of 70,000 to 95,000 clones, with about four fifths occurring once and the leading ten covering approximately 15%. This sequence was found in a woman in her thirties or forties in good health and CMV-seropositive. Sequencing was carried out using PBMCs. The chain employs TRBV5-1 and TRBJ2-1, with D possibly TRBD1 on 7 matching bases. This chain's CDR3 is CASRGDLSGGGNEQFF. The CDR3 nucleotides read TGCGCCAGCAGGGGGGACTTATCAGGGGGTGGCAATGAGCAGTTCTTC.